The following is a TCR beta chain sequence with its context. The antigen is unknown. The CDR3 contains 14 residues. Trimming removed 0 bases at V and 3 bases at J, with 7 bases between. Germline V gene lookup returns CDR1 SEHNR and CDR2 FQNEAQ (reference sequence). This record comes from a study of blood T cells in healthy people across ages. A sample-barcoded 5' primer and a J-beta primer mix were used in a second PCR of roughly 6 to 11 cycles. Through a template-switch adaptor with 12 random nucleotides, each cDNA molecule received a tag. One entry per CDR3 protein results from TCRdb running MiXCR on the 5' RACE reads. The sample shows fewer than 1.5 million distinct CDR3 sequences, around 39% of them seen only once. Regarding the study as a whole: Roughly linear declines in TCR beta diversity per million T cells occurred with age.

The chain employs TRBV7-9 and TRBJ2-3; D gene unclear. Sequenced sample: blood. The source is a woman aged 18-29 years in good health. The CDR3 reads CASSLASLTDTQYF. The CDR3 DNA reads TGTGCCAGCAGCTTAGCTTCACTTACAGATACGCAGTATTTT.